The next 30 T cell receptor beta chains were all read from a single sample in a study of CD8+CD57+ T cells in acquired aplastic anemia. Using genomic DNA as the template, TCR beta VDJ and CDR3 profiling was carried out. Each CDR3 protein is one row after TCRdb ran MiXCR on the reads. The repertoire has hundreds of thousands of distinct CDR3 sequences, about two thirds of them found once; the top ten carry 3% to 4.5%. Input material: sorted CD4+, CD8+, or CD8+CD57+ T cells (not recorded which) from PBMCs. These receptor sequences come from a human donor in good health, serving as a control.

This clonotype appeared a few times. One junction end disagrees with the germline gene, perhaps due to a read error. In DNA, the CDR3 is TGTGCCAGCAATGATGGGGACCAGGAGACCCAGTACTTC. Its translation is CASNDGDQETQYF. The V call is TRBV7-2, the J call TRBJ2-5; possibly TRBD1 or TRBD2 for D (5 bases each). The CDR3 is made up of 13 amino acids. CDR1 and CDR2 from the germline V gene are SGHTA and FQGNSA.

The V and J genes are TRBV10-3 and TRBJ2-7; possible D gene TRBD2, 5 bases. Germline V gene sequence: CDR1 ENHRY, CDR2 SYGVKD. V was trimmed by 8 bases and J by 12 bases, leaving 29 bases between them. CDR3 length: 15 amino acids. CDR3 in DNA: TGTGCCATCCGTGCCTCGAACGGGAACCCCTACGAGACGTACTTC. Its translation is CAIRASNGNPYETYF.

Ten or more counts support this clonotype. This chain connects TRBV12-3 or TRBV12-4 to TRBJ2-6; D call uncertain. V was clipped by 1 base and J by 4 bases, with 14 bases between them. The CDR3 runs 17 residues. In DNA, the CDR3 is TGTGCCAGCAGTTTAGATATCGTGGATCAAGGGGCCAACGTCCTGACTTTC. Its translation: CASSLDIVDQGANVLTF.

The chain uses TRBV6-5 and TRBJ2-3; D ambiguous. V was clipped by 6 bases and J by 6 bases, with 7 bases between them. Germline CDR1 reads MNHEY; CDR2 reads SVGAGI. The CDR3 is 11 amino acids. The CDR3 DNA reads as TGTGCCAGCAGAACATCGGATACGCAGTATTTT. Protein sequence: CASRTSDTQYF.

A note on this clonotype: One end of the junction does not line up with germline, which may come from a read error. V gene TRBV7-2 combines with J gene TRBJ1-3, with 8 bases identical to TRBD1. There are 14 residues in the CDR3. Germline assignment: CDR1 SGHTA and CDR2 FQGNSA. CDR3 sequence reads: CASSGDQGARIIEF. The DNA for the CDR3 is TGTGCCAGCAGCGGCGACCAGGGGGCACGGATCATAGAGTTT. The entire variable domain, with the rest obtained from reference TRBV7-2 and TRBJ1-3, is as follows: GAGVSQSPSNKVTEKGKDVELRCDPISGHTALYWYRQSLGQGLEFLIYFQGNSAPDKSGLPSDRFSAERTGGSVSTLTIQRTQQEDSAVYLCASSGDQGARIIEFGEGSWLTVV.

The chain has TRBV20-1 and TRBJ2-7, with a weak D call TRBD1 (7 bases). The germline V and J ends were trimmed by 5 bases and 2 bases, with 16 bases remaining between them. Germline V lookup: CDR1 DFQATT, CDR2 SNEGSKA (reference sequence). The CDR3 is made up of 14 amino acids. Here the CDR3 DNA reads TGCAGTGCTCGGGGACAGACTAGAACCTACGAGCAGTACTTC. This sequence encodes CSARGQTRTYEQYF.

The chain recombines TRBV24-1 with TRBJ2-7, with TRBD2 matching over 7 bases. This CDR3 comprises 13 residues. Germline loops: CDR1 KGHDR, CDR2 SFDVKD. V shed 7 bases, J shed 0 bases, and the junction held 2 bases outside the gene matches. The CDR3 DNA is TGTGCCACCAGCGGGGGGATCTCCTACGAGCAGTACTTC. This translates into CATSGGISYEQYF.

This clonotype showed up just a few times. The rearrangement joins TRBV2 to TRBJ2-7; D possibly matches TRBD1 or TRBD2 (5 bases each). Germline CDR1 SNHLY, CDR2 FYNNEI. Trimming took off 5 bases at V and 0 bases at J, with 14 bases between the two ends. CDR3 size: 15 residues. CDR3 bases: TGTGCCAGCAGTTTTACGGGGCCCAGCTCCTACGAGCAGTACTTC. Protein sequence: CASSFTGPSSYEQYF.

On this clonotype: The CDR3 carries no conserved terminal phenylalanine or tryptophan, so it likely arises from a read error. The CDR3 here is CASSFAAGSEYTL. The DNA of the CDR3 is TGTGCCAGCAGCTTTGCAGCAGGGAGCGAATACACCCTC. The chain uses TRBV7-3 and TRBJ1-2, with D possibly matching TRBD1 (5 bases). The CDR3 sequence is 13 residues long. Germline V gene data show CDR1 as SGHTA and CDR2 as FQGTGA. Trimming pared 3 bases from V and 11 bases from J, leaving 16 bases between.

The chain combines TRBV12-3 or TRBV12-4 with TRBJ1-1, with 9 bases aligning to TRBD1. The CDR3 loop spans 15 amino acids. The junction had 8 bases not matched to a gene; V was cut back by 6 bases and J by 3 bases. Here the CDR3 DNA reads TGTGCCAGCAGCCCCGGGACAGGGATCCACACTGAAGCTTTCTTT. The encoded protein is CASSPGTGIHTEAFF.

Note on this clonotype: The DNA is omitted, as the CDR3 cannot be located on it reliably, and the CDR3 follows TCRdb's listing. The chain joins TRBV7-2 to TRBJ1-6. Germline V gene data show CDR1 as SGHTA and CDR2 as FQGNSA. The CDR3 length equals 16 residues, ends included. CDR3 protein: CASSLVAEQFFGPLHF.

Comment on this clonotype: Likely a read error: the CDR3 ends without its conserved phenylalanine or tryptophan. No DNA is shown, since the ends of the CDR3 on it are uncertain; the CDR3 is the one TCRdb lists. The chain carries TRBV7-2 and TRBJ1-3; TRBD1 is the table's D call and was not checked against the DNA. With termini counted, the CDR3 has 13 amino acids. CDR1 is SGHTA, CDR2 FQGNSA, per germline. This CDR3 is CASSSTIGGDTGV.

This clonotype was counted a single time. The chain joins TRBV7-2 to TRBJ1-4, with 7 nucleotides matching TRBD1. The germline gives CDR1 SGHTA, CDR2 FQGNSA. V trimming: 5 bases; J trimming: 14 bases; junction bases outside the gene matches: 14. The CDR3 totals 14 residues. The CDR3 loop is CASSLGGGSETLFF. For the CDR3, the DNA is TGTGCCAGCAGCCTGGGAGGGGGCAGTGAAACGCTGTTTTTT.

The rearrangement uses TRBV9 and TRBJ2-1, with 8 bases lining up with TRBD2. V dropped 0 bases and J dropped 5; count of bases not matched to a gene: 1. The CDR3 totals 14 residues. Germline V gene sequence: CDR1 SGDLS, CDR2 YYNGEE. In DNA, the CDR3 is TGTGCCAGCAGCGTAGCGGGGGGGGACAATGAGCAGTTCTTC. This sequence encodes CASSVAGGDNEQFF. The whole variable domain, filled in from reference TRBV9 and TRBJ2-1, reads DSGVTQTPKHLITATGQRVTLRCSPRSGDLSVYWYQQSLDQGLQFLIQYYNGEERAKGNILERFSAQQFPDLHSELNLSSLELGDSALYFCASSVAGGDNEQFFGPGTRLTVL.

This clonotype was seen ten or more times. The rearrangement joins TRBV5-1 to TRBJ2-7, with D uncertain. Germline-derived CDR1 and CDR2 are SGHRS and YFSETQ. The CDR3 is 13 residues long. Deletions cut 0 bases from V and 4 bases from J, with 8 bases between. The CDR3 bases are TGCGCCAGCAGCTTGGGCCCCTTATACGAGCAGTACTTC. Protein: CASSLGPLYEQYF. The full variable domain, with the rest looked up from reference TRBV5-1 and TRBJ2-7, is KAGVTQTPRYLIKTRGQQVTLSCSPISGHRSVSWYQQTPGQGLQFLFEYFSETQRNKGNFPGRFSGRQFSNSRSEMNVSTLELGDSALYLCASSLGPLYEQYFGPGTRLTVT.

This clonotype appeared a single time. A junction end diverges from the germline sequence, so it may reflect a read error. This chain uses TRBV5-1 with TRBJ2-7; no clear D gene. The CDR3 has 13 residues. CDR1 is SGHRS and CDR2 is YFSETQ in the germline V gene. CDR3: CASSLVRNSEQYF. DNA of the CDR3: TGTGCCAGCAGCTTGGTTCGGAACTCCGAGCAGTACTTC.

This clonotype was recorded many times. This may stem from a read error, because a much larger clone lies one nucleotide away. The V gene is TRBV2, the J gene TRBJ2-3; 7 nucleotides line up with TRBD1. CDR3 length: 15 residues. Germline V gene data show CDR1 as SNHLY and CDR2 as FYNNEI. The junction had 15 bases not matched to a gene; V was cut back by 8 bases and J by 7 bases. The chain's CDR3 is CASGVLRQGAYTQYF. The CDR3 DNA sequence: TGTGCCAGCGGTGTCCTTAGACAGGGCGCCTATACGCAGTATTTT. Looking up the rest from reference TRBV2 and TRBJ2-3 gives the full variable domain: EPEVTQTPSHQVTQMGQEVILRCVPISNHLYFYWYRQILGQKVEFLVSFYNNEISEKSEIFDDQFSVERPDGSNFTLKIRSTKLEDSAMYFCASGVLRQGAYTQYFGPGTRLTVL.

The chain is built from TRBV6-1 and TRBJ2-3; 8 bases match TRBD1. Germline V gene lookup returns CDR1 MNHNS and CDR2 SASEGT. V dropped 5 bases and J dropped 6; count of bases not matched to a gene: 4. This CDR3 spans 13 amino acids. CDR3 sequence reads: CASSQGASDTQYF. CDR3 nucleotide sequence: TGTGCCAGCAGTCAGGGGGCATCTGATACGCAGTATTTT.

Details on this clonotype: Lacking the conserved final phenylalanine or tryptophan, this CDR3 likely reflects a read error. CDR3 region: CASSPRADSGEFEQYL. In nucleotides, the CDR3 is TGCGCCAGCAGCCCGAGGGCGGACAGTGGAGAGTTCGAGCAGTACTTA. The rearrangement joins TRBV5-1 to TRBJ2-7, with a weak D call TRBD1 (6 bases). The CDR3 loop spans 16 amino acids. Germline CDR1 reads SGHRS; CDR2 reads YFSETQ. Trimming cost V 4 bases and J 6 bases, with 23 bases left between them.

The rearrangement uses TRBV5-1 and TRBJ1-4, with D perhaps matching TRBD1 (6 bases). The CDR3 runs to 15 residues. Trimming removed 0 bases from V and 6 bases from J, with 12 bases in between. Germline values: CDR1 SGHRS, CDR2 YFSETQ. CDR3 sequence reads: CASSLGGRGDEKLFF. The CDR3 DNA reads as TGCGCCAGCAGCTTGGGCGGCAGGGGAGATGAAAAACTGTTTTTT.

This clonotype showed up just once. The chain combines TRBV7-2 with TRBJ2-2; TRBD2 matches 8 bases. The germline V gene encodes CDR1 SGHTA and CDR2 FQGNSA. V shed 6 bases and J 17 bases; nucleotides not matched to a gene: 20. The CDR3 extends over 15 amino acids. CDR3 region: CASSYGLANTSSTFF. The CDR3, as DNA: TGTGCCAGCAGTTACGGACTAGCTAATACGAGCAGTACTTTTTTT.

This clonotype was seen repeatedly, ten times or more. J is TRBJ2-5 and V is TRBV12-5, with 8 bases lining up with TRBD1. The germline CDR1 and CDR2 sequences are LGHNT and FRNRAP. V was pared by 5 bases and J by 5 bases, with 7 bases of the junction left unmatched. CDR3 length equals 14 residues. The CDR3 is CASGGQGQGETQYF. In DNA form, the CDR3 reads TGTGCTAGTGGTGGACAGGGCCAGGGGGAGACCCAGTACTTC.

As concerns this clonotype: Germline is not matched at one junction end, which may reflect a read error. The gene calls are TRBV9 and TRBJ2-7, with a possible D match to TRBD2 (5 bases). The CDR3 consists of 13 residues. Germline V gives CDR1 SGDLS, CDR2 YYNGEE. The CDR3: CASSVAVIAIHDF. In DNA, the CDR3 is TGTGCCAGCAGCGTAGCTGTTATAGCGATCCATGACTTC. The variable domain in full, completed from reference TRBV9 and TRBJ2-7, reads DSGVTQTPKHLITATGQRVTLRCSPRSGDLSVYWYQQSLDQGLQFLIQYYNGEERAKGNILERFSAQQFPDLHSELNLSSLELGDSALYFCASSVAVIAIHDFGPGTRLTVT.

Concerning this clonotype: The DNA is left out, because the CDR3 cannot be placed on it with certainty; the CDR3 is given as TCRdb lists it. The rearrangement uses TRBV7-6 and TRBJ2-7. Termini included, the CDR3 measures 14 amino acids. Germline V gene data show CDR1 as SGHVS and CDR2 as FNYEAQ. Here the CDR3 reads CASSSQGSYEQYFF.

The chain joins TRBV7-2 to TRBJ1-6, with D perhaps matching TRBD1 (5 bases). The V and J ends lost 3 bases and 19 bases respectively, with 22 bases between them. Germline V gene data show CDR1 as SGHTA and CDR2 as FQGNSA. This CDR3 has 14 residues. The CDR3 sequence is CASSFATRDSHQHF. In nucleotides, the CDR3 is TGTGCCAGCAGCTTCGCGACAAGGGACTCCCACCAGCACTTT.

V and J are TRBV20-1 and TRBJ2-3; D is perhaps TRBD2 (7 bases). Germline assignment: CDR1 DFQATT and CDR2 SNEGSKA (reference sequence). The CDR3 has 14 amino acids. V lost 1 base to trimming and J lost 6 bases, with 14 bases between them. CDR3 nucleotide sequence: TGCAGTGCTAGAGGGGGGGGCTACAATGATACGCAGTATTTT. Translation: CSARGGGYNDTQYF.

Concerning this clonotype: One junction end disagrees with the germline gene, perhaps due to a read error. This sequence joins TRBV5-1 and TRBJ2-7; 9 bases match TRBD1. From germline, CDR1 is SGHRS and CDR2 YFSETQ. The CDR3 is 17 amino acids. The CDR3 is CASSSGTGTGLSYEQYF. CDR3 DNA sequence: TGTGCCAGCAGCTCCGGGACAGGGACTGGCCTCTCCTACGAGCAGTACTTC.

The chain joins TRBV5-1 to TRBJ1-1, with D unresolved. Germline V gene data show CDR1 as SGHRS and CDR2 as YFSETQ. The CDR3 runs 13 residues. Trimming stripped 3 bases from V and 7 bases from J, with 13 bases between. The CDR3 is CASSSRTAHEAFF. The CDR3 bases are TGCGCCAGCAGCTCCAGGACGGCGCATGAAGCTTTCTTT.

As regards this clonotype: One end of the junction is discordant with germline, which a read error may explain. The chain has TRBV7-2 and TRBJ2-1; 7 nucleotides line up with TRBD1. The CDR3 has 16 residues. CDR1 is SGHTA and CDR2 is FQGNSA in the germline V gene. CDR3 residues: CASSRGLGGNAIEQGF. The DNA for the CDR3 is TGTGCCAGCAGCAGGGGGCTAGGGGGTAACGCCATCGAGCAGGGGTTC. Based on the CDR3 plus reference TRBV7-2 and TRBJ2-1, the full variable domain is GAGVSQSPSNKVTEKGKDVELRCDPISGHTALYWYRQSLGQGLEFLIYFQGNSAPDKSGLPSDRFSAERTGGSVSTLTIQRTQQEDSAVYLCASSRGLGGNAIEQGFGPGTRLTVL.

This clonotype has ten or more counts. The V gene is TRBV3-1, the J gene TRBJ1-2, with 8 bases matching TRBD1. The CDR3 sequence is 15 residues long. Germline V gene data show CDR1 as LGHDT and CDR2 as YNNKEL (reference sequence). With V trimmed by 0 bases and J by 6 bases, 6 bases remained unmatched. The CDR3 loop is CASSQDPGTGHGYTF. The DNA of the CDR3 is TGTGCCAGCAGCCAAGATCCCGGGACAGGTCATGGCTACACCTTC.